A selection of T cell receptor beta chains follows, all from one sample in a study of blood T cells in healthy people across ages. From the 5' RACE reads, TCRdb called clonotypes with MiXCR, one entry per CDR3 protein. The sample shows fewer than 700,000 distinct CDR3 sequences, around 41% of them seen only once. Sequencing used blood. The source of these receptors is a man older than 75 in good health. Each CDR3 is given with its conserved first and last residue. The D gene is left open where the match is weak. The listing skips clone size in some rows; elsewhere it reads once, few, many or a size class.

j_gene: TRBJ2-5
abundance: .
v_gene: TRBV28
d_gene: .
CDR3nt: TGTGCCAGCAGTTTGCCCGGGAGCCAAGAGACCCAGTACTTC
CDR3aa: CASSLPGSQETQYF

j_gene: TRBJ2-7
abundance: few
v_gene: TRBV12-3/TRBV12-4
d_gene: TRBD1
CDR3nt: TGTGCCAGCAGTTTATGGGACAGGGGACGATACGAGCAGTACTTC
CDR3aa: CASSLWDRGRYEQYF

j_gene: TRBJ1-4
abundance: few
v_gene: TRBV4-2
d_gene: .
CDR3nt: TGTGCCAGCAGCCGGGGGGCCTCTAATGAAAAACTGTTTTTT
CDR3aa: CASSRGASNEKLFF

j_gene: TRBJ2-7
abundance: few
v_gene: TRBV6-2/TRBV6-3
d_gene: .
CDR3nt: TGTGCCAGCAGTTCCGGGGTTTACAATGAGCAGTACTTC
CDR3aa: CASSSGVYNEQYF

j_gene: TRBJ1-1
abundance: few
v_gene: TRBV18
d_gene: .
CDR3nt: TGTGCCAGCTCCCAAACCGGGGAGTTGAGGGTGGCGAACACTGAAGCTTTCTTT
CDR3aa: CASSQTGELRVANTEAFF

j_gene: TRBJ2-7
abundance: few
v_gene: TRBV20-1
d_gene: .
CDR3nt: TGCAGTGCTGAGGGGCGAAACTCCTACGAGCAGTACTTC
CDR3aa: CSAEGRNSYEQYF

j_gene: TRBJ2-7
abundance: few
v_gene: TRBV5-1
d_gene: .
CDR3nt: TGCGCCAGCGGATTACAGGGTTACGAGCAGTACTTC
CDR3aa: CASGLQGYEQYF

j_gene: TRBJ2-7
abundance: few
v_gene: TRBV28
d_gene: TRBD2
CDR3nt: TGTGCCAGCAGTCAACTTAGCGGGAGCCCGATTGGGGAGAGGGGCGAGCAGTACTTC
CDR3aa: CASSQLSGSPIGERGEQYF

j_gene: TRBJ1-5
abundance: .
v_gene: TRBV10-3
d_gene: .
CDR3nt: TGTGCCATCAGTGAGTCCACAGGAAGGCAGCCCCAGCATTTT
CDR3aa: CAISESTGRQPQHF

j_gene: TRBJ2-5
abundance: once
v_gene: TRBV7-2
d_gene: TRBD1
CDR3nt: TGTGGCAGCAGCTTAGGACAGGCTGAGACCCAGTACTTC
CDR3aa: CGSSLGQAETQYF

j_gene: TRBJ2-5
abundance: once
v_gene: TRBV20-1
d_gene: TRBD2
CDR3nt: TGCAGTGCCCCTAGGGGCGGGAGCGGAAATGGGCAGTACTTC
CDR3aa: CSAPRGGSGNGQYF

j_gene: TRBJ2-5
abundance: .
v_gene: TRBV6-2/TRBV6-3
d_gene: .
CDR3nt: TGTGCCAGCAGTTACCGCGTGGGACGGGAGTACTTC
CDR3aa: CASSYRVGREYF

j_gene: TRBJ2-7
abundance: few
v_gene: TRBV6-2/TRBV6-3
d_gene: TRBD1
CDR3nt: TGTGCCAGCAGTTACTCGGCCGGGACAGGGTGGTACGAGCAGTACTTC
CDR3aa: CASSYSAGTGWYEQYF

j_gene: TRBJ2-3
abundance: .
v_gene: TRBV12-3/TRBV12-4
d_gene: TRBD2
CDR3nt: TGTGCCAGCAGTCGCCGGGGACTAGGTGCAGATACGCAGTATTTT
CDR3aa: CASSRRGLGADTQYF

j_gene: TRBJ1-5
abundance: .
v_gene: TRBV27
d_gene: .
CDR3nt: TGTGCCAGCCGATCGGGCAATCAGCCCCAGCATTTT
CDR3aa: CASRSGNQPQHF

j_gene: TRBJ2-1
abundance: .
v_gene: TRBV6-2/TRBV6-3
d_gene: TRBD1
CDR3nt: TGTGCCAGCAGCTACCGACAGGGAACATACAATGAGCAGTTCTTC
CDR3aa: CASSYRQGTYNEQFF

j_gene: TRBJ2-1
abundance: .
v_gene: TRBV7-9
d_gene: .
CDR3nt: TGTGCCAGCAGGGCGACTATAAATGAGCAGTTCTTC
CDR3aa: CASRATINEQFF

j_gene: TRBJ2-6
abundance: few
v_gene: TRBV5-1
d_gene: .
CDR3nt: TGCGCCAGCAGCCCTCTTCAATCATCTGGGGCCAACGTCCTGACTTTC
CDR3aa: CASSPLQSSGANVLTF

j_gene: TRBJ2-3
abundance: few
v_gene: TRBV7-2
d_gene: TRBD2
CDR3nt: TGTGCCAGCAGGAATCGGGGGACTAGCGGGGGGGCCACAGATACGCAGTATTTT
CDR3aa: CASRNRGTSGGATDTQYF

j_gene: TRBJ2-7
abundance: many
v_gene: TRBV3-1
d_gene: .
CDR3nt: TGTGCCAGCAGCCGGACCGACGAGCAGTACTTC
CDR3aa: CASSRTDEQYF

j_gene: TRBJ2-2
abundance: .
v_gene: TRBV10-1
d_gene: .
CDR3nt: TGCGCCAGCAGTCCAGGGTGGGGCCTGGACACCGGGGAGCTGTTTTTT
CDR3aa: CASSPGWGLDTGELFF

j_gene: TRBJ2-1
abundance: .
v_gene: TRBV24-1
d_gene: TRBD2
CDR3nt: TGTGCCACCAGTGACACCGGACTAGCGGTCTCCTACAATGAGCAGTTCTTC
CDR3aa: CATSDTGLAVSYNEQFF

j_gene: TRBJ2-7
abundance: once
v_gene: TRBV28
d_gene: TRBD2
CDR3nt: TGTGCCAGCAATTCCCGCGGGGGGTCCTACGAGCAGTACTTC
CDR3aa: CASNSRGGSYEQYF

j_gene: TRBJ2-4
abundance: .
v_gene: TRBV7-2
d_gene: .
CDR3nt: TGTGCCAGCAGCTTAGGGCAGATAAACATTCAGTACTTC
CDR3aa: CASSLGQINIQYF

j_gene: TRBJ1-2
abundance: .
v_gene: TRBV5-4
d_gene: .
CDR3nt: TGTGCCAGCAGCCGGATCAGGACAGAGTATGGCTACACCTTC
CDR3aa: CASSRIRTEYGYTF

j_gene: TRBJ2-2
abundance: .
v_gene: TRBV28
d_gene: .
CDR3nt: TGTGCCAGCACCTTTCTCGGGGAGCTGTTTTTT
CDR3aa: CASTFLGELFF

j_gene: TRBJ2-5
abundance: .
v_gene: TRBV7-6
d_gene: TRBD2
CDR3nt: TGTGCCAGCAGCCAGGGACTAGCGTACACCCAAGAGACCCAGTACTTC
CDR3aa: CASSQGLAYTQETQYF

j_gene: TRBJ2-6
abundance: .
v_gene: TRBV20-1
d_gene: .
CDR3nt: TGCAGTGCTAGAGTCGGAAGTCAAACAGGCTTTGGGGCCAACGTCCTGACTTTC
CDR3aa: CSARVGSQTGFGANVLTF

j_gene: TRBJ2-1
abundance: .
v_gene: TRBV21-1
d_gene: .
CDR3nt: TGTGCCAGCAACCCACCTCCTTTAGCGGGAGGGTGTATTGAGCAGTTCTTC
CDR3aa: CASNPPPLAGGCIEQFF

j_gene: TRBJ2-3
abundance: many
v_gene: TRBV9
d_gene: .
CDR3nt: TGTGCCAGCAGCGTAGAGACAGATTTCACAGATACGCAGTATTTT
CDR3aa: CASSVETDFTDTQYF

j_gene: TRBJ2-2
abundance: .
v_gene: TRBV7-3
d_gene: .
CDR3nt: TGTGCCAGCAGACTCAGTCAGAACACCGGGGAGCTGTTTTTT
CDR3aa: CASRLSQNTGELFF

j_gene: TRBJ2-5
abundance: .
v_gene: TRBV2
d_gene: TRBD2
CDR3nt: TGTGCCAGCAGTGAATTTCGTCTAGCGGGAGAGACCCAGTACTTC
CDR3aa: CASSEFRLAGETQYF

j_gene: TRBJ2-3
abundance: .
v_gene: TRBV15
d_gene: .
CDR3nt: TGTGCCACCAGCAGAGATGAGCAGGATCCGCAGTATTTT
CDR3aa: CATSRDEQDPQYF

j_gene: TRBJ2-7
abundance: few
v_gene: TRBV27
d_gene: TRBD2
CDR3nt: TGTGCCAGCAGTTTTGCGGGAGGTACAGTCTACGAGCAGTACTTC
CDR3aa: CASSFAGGTVYEQYF

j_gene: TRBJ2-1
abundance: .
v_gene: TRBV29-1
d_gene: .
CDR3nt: TGCAGCGGAGTAGAACTGGATGAGCAGGTCTTC
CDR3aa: CSGVELDEQVF

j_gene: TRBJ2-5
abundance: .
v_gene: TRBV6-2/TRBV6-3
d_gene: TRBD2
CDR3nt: TGTGCCAGCAGTTGGCTGGGGGGGGAGACCCAGTACTTC
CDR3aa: CASSWLGGETQYF

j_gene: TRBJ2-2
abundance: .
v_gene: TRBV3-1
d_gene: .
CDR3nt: TGTGCCAGCAGCCTCATACTAGGGCAGCCCGGGGAGCTGTTTTTT
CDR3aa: CASSLILGQPGELFF

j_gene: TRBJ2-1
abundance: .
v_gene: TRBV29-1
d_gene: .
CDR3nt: TGCAGCGCCGAATGGGGTTCCTACAATGAGCAGTTCTTC
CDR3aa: CSAEWGSYNEQFF

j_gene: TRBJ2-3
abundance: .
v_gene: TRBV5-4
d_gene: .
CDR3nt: TGTGCCAGCAGCGATTTCAGGGGCCGCTCCGGCACAGATACGCAGTATTTT
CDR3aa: CASSDFRGRSGTDTQYF

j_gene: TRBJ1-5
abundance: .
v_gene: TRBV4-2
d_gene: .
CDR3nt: TGTGCCAGCAGCCAAGTGTCTTATAGCAATCAGCCCCAGCATTTT
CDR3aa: CASSQVSYSNQPQHF

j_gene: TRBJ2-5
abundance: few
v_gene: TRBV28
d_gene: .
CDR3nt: TGTGCCAGCAGTCGACAGGTGAACGGGGAGACCCAGTACTTC
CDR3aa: CASSRQVNGETQYF

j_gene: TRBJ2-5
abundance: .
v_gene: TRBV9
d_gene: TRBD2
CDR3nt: TGTGCCAGCAGCCCTTTAGGGGACTACTACAATGAGCAGTACTTC
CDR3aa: CASSPLGDYYNEQYF

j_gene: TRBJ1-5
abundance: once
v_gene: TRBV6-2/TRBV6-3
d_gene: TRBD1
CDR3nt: TGTGCCAGCAGTGGAACCGACAGGGCCCAGCCCCAGCATTTT
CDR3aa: CASSGTDRAQPQHF

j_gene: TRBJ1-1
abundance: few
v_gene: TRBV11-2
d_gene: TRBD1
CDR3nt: TGTGCCAGCAGCTATAGACAGGGGGGGAACACTGAAGCTTTCTTT
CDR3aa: CASSYRQGGNTEAFF

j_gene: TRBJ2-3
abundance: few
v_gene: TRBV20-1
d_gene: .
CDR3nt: TGCAGTGCTGCTGGACTCCTCACAGATACGCAGTATTTT
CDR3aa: CSAAGLLTDTQYF

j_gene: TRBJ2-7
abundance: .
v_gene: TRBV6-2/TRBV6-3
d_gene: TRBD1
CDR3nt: TGTGCCAGCAGTTACCCTACCGGACAGGGGGCGCACTGCGAGCAGTACTTC
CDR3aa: CASSYPTGQGAHCEQYF

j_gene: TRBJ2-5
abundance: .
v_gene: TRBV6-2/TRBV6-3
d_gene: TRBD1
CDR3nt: TGTGCCAGCAGCGACGGGACAGGGGAACTCGGGGAGACCCAGTACTTC
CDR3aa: CASSDGTGELGETQYF

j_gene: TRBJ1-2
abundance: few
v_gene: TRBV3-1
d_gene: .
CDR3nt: TGTGCCAGCAGCCAAGGGCTGGGACGCTATGGCTACACCTTC
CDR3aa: CASSQGLGRYGYTF

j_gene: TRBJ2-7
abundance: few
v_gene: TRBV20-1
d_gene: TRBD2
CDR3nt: TGCAGTGCCGTGACTAGCGGGATGGTGTACGAGCAGTACTTC
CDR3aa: CSAVTSGMVYEQYF

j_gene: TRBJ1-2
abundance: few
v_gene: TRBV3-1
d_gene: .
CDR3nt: TGTGCCAGCAGCCATCCCGAGGGGGGCTATGGCTACACCTTC
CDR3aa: CASSHPEGGYGYTF

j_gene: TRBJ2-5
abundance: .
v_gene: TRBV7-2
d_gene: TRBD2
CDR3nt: TGTGCCAGCAGCTTAGGGAGACTAGCAATGTACTTC
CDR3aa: CASSLGRLAMYF